This paragraph reports one T cell receptor beta chain. This CDR3 has 13 residues. Germline CDR1 MNHEY, CDR2 SVGAGI. V shed 5 bases and J 4 bases; nucleotides not matched to a gene: 4. These data come from a study of T cell responses to AZD1222 COVID-19 vaccine. Profiling relied on immunoSEQ multiplex PCR, and the TCRdb table lists in-frame clones only, not all of them. The table has about 170,000 clones, over 75% seen once. Sequenced here: peripheral blood, sampled on day 0 of AZD1222 vaccination. This receptor was obtained from an adult in good health. This chain links TRBV6-5 with TRBJ1-2; 7 bases are shared with TRBD1. The CDR3 sequence is CASSPDRFYGYTF. DNA of the CDR3: TGTGCCAGCAGTCCGGACAGGTTCTATGGCTACACCTTC.